Presented here are 8 T cell receptor beta chains from one specimen sequenced in a study of cytomegalovirus exposure and HLA in healthy donors. With 60 Vbeta and 13 Jbeta primers, the PCR was carried out. Sequenced by immunoSEQ multiplex PCR; TCRdb stores in-frame clones only, minus some. The table lists about 150,000 clones, more than 70% of them singletons. Sequenced: PBMCs. Receptor source: a man aged 40-49 years in good health and CMV-seronegative.

The chain is built from TRBV29-1 and TRBJ2-5, with 9 positions matching TRBD1. V trimming: 7 bases; J trimming: 5 bases; junction bases outside the gene matches: 11. The CDR3 runs 14 residues. The V gene's germline CDR1 is SQVTM and CDR2 ANQGSEA. The CDR3 sequence is CSGDRVVGGETQYF. CDR3 bases: TGCAGCGGGGACAGGGTGGTTGGAGGCGAGACCCAGTACTTC.

DNA for the CDR3: TGCAGCGTTGAAGAACTAGCGGGGAGGGCAGATACGCAGTATTTT. This translates into CSVEELAGRADTQYF. The V call is TRBV29-1, the J call TRBJ2-3, with 10 bases identical to TRBD2. The CDR3 is 15 amino acids. J gave up 4 bases and V 0 bases, and 4 bases lay outside the gene matches. The germline gives CDR1 SQVTM, CDR2 ANQGSEA.

The CDR3 DNA follows: TGTGCCATCCGGCAGGCCCCCCTGGCTTTCTTT. Translation: CAIRQAPLAFF. This chain uses TRBV28 with TRBJ1-1; D ambiguous. The V end was cut by 10 bases, the J end by 11 bases, with 17 bases between. The CDR3 covers 11 residues. CDR1 is MDHEN and CDR2 is SYDVKM in the germline V gene.

The V gene is TRBV28, the J gene TRBJ2-2; 7 bases are shared with TRBD2. The CDR3 totals 16 residues. Trimming removed 8 bases from V and 5 bases from J; junction bases left unmatched: 14. The germline V gene has CDR1 MDHEN and CDR2 SYDVKM. This CDR3 reads CASGRGAGRPTGELFF. DNA for the CDR3: TGTGCCAGCGGGCGGGGAGCGGGGCGTCCAACCGGGGAGCTGTTTTTT.

This clone was observed a handful of times. The chain uses TRBV7-9 and TRBJ2-7, with 7 bases that match TRBD2. Unmatched junction bases numbered 6, after V lost 1 base and J lost 9 bases. The germline CDR1 and CDR2 sequences are SEHNR and FQNEAQ (reference sequence). The CDR3 runs to 13 residues. CDR3 coding DNA: TGTGCCAGCAGCTTAGGCAGGGTAGCGGGGCAGTACTTC. Translating it yields CASSLGRVAGQYF.

This clone was seen a single time. The chain uses TRBV7-9 and TRBJ2-7; 10 bases are shared with TRBD2. The V segment lost 5 bases and the J segment 3 bases; nucleotides outside the gene matches: 4. The CDR3 is 14 residues long. CDR1 SEHNR and CDR2 FQNEAQ come from the germline V gene (reference sequence). The CDR3 DNA sequence: TGTGCCAGCAGCCCTAGCGGGAGCTACTACGAGCAGTACTTC. As protein: CASSPSGSYYEQYF.

The rearrangement joins TRBV5-1 to TRBJ1-1; 9 nucleotides match TRBD1. The CDR3 totals 15 residues. In germline, CDR1 is SGHRS, CDR2 YFSETQ. V shed 6 bases and J 4 bases; nucleotides not matched to a gene: 10. In DNA form, the CDR3 reads TGCGCCAGCAACTGGGGACAGGGCCTGGCCACTGAAGCTTTCTTT. Its translation: CASNWGQGLATEAFF.

This clone has a handful of counts. V and J are TRBV27 and TRBJ2-1; 7 bases match TRBD1. This CDR3 has 14 amino acids. Germline CDR1 reads MNHEY; CDR2 reads SMNVEV (reference sequence). V lost 3 bases, J lost 5 bases, and 4 bases stayed unmatched. CDR3 nucleotide sequence: TGTGCCAGCAGTTTCGGGGACAGAAACAATGAGCAGTTCTTC. This gives the protein CASSFGDRNNEQFF.